This T cell receptor beta chain was obtained from a study of blood T cell repertoires in COVID-19. Study-wide background: PBMCs, B-cell-depleted T cells, or T cells were the source of the cDNA or gDNA that made up the material.

Per the germline V gene, CDR1 is ENHRY and CDR2 is SYGVKD. CDR3 length: 13 residues. Trimming removed 6 bases from V and 3 bases from J, with 11 bases in between. The sample holds a few counts of this clone. Clinical history as reported by participants underpinned cohort assignment. All recovered Cohort 3 donors got two negative PCRs, got clearance, or saw symptom resolution. In the original analysis: Reference gene primer amplification yielded estimated nucleated cell counts. Generated by immunoSEQ multiplex PCR, the TCRdb table keeps only in-frame clones and is missing some. The V and J calls and the clone size are those of that table, but D and trimming were determined from the DNA. Of a few hundred thousand clones detected, roughly nine tenths appear once; the ten largest clones hold more than 1%.

This receptor was taken from a woman in her 30s who had recovered from COVID-19. Sequencing was done on a sample of PBMCs or T cells enriched from blood (not recorded which). V and J are TRBV10-3 and TRBJ1-1; TRBD1 is a possible D gene (6 bases). CDR3 amino acids: CAIRQGSDTEAFF. In DNA, the CDR3 is TGTGCCATCAGACAGGGATCGGACACTGAAGCTTTCTTT.